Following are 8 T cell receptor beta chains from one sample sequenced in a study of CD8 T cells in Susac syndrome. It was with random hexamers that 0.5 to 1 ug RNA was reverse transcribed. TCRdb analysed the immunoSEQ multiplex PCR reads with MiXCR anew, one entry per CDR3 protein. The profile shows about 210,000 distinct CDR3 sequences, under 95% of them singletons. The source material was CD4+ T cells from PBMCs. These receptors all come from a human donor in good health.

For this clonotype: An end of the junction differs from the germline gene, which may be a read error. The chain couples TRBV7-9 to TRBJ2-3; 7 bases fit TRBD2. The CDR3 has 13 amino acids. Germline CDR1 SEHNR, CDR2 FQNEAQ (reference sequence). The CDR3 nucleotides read TGTGCCAGCAGCTTAGAAGGACTAGATCCGCAGTATTTT. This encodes CASSLEGLDPQYF.

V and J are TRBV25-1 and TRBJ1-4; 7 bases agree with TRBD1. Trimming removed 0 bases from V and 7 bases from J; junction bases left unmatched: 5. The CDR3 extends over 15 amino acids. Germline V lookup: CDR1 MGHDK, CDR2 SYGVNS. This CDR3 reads CASSEYAGGIEKLFF. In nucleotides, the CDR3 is TGTGCCAGCAGTGAATATGCAGGGGGAATTGAAAAACTGTTTTTT.

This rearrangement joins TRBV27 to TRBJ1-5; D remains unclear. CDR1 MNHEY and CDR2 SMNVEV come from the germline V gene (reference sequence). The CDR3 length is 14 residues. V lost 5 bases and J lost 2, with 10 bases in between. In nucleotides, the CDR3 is TGTGCCAGCAGTAAGGGAACGGGCAATCAGCCCCAGCATTTT. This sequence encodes CASSKGTGNQPQHF.

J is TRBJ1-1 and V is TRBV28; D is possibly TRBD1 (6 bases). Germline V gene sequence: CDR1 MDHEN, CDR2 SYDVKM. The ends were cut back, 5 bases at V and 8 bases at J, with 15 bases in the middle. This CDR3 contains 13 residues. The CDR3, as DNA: TGTGCCAGCAGTCCGGGACAATCGTCCGAAGCTTTCTTT. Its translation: CASSPGQSSEAFF.

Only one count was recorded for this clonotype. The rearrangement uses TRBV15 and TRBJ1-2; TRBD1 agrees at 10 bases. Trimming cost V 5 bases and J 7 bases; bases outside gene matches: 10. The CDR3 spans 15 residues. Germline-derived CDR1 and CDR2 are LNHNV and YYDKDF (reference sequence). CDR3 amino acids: CATSRPGTGVGGYTF. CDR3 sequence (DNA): TGTGCCACCAGCCGTCCCGGGACAGGGGTTGGTGGCTACACCTTC.

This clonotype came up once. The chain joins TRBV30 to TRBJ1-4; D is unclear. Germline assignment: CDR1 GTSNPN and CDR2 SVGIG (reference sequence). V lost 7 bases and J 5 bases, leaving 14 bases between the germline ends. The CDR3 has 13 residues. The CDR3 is CAFMTASNEKLFF. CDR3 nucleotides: TGTGCCTTTATGACGGCCTCGAATGAAAAACTGTTTTTT.

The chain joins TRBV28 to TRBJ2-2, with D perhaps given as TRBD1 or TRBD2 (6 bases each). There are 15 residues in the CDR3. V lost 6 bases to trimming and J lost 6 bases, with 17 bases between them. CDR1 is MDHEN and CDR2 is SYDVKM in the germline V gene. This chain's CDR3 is CASSEQGGGAGELFF. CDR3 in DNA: TGTGCCAGCAGCGAACAGGGAGGAGGGGCCGGGGAGCTGTTTTTT.

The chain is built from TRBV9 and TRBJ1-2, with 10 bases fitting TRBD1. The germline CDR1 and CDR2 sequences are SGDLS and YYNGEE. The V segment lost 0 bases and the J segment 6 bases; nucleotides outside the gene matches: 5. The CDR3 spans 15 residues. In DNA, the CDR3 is TGTGCCAGCAGCGTAGCATCAGGGACAGGGGATGGCTACACCTTC. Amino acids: CASSVASGTGDGYTF. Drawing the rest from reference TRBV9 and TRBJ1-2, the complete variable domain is DSGVTQTPKHLITATGQRVTLRCSPRSGDLSVYWYQQSLDQGLQFLIQYYNGEERAKGNILERFSAQQFPDLHSELNLSSLELGDSALYFCASSVASGTGDGYTFGSGTRLTVV.